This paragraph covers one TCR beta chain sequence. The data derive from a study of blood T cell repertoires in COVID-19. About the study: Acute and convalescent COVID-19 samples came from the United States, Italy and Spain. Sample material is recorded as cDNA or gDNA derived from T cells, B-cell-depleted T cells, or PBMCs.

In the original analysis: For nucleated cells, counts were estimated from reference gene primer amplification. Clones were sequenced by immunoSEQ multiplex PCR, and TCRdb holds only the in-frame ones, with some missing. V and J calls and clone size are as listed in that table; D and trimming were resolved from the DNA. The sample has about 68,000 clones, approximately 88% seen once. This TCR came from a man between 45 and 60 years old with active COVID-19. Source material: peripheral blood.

The CDR3 DNA reads as TGTGCCAGCAGCTCTCGGGGGAGCTCCTACAATGAGCAGTTCTTC. This codes for CASSSRGSSYNEQFF. The genes are TRBV5-4 and TRBJ2-1; D is possibly TRBD2 (6 bases). CDR1 and CDR2 from the germline V gene are SGHNT and YYREEE (reference sequence). The CDR3 extends over 15 amino acids. The germline V and J ends were trimmed by 3 bases and 0 bases, with 10 bases remaining between them.